These 28 T cell receptor beta chains came from one sample sequenced in a study of T-cell memory formation after mild COVID-19. TCRdb independently ran MiXCR on the 5' RACE reads; one entry per CDR3 protein. The sample carries around 120,000 distinct CDR3 sequences, approximately 16% recorded once. Sequenced sample: PBMCs or a T cell subset sorted from them (not recorded which). Receptors were obtained from an adult woman who had mild COVID-19 (a few samples of this study predate the infection). Cell type and time point are not known.

This clonotype was seen more than once but under ten times. The chain recombines TRBV29-1 with TRBJ2-7; 9 nucleotides match TRBD2. The junction had 4 bases not matched to a gene; V was cut back by 1 base and J by 3 bases. Germline CDR1 SQVTM, CDR2 ANQGSEA. CDR3 length equals 14 residues. The CDR3 sequence is CSVEAAGGGYEQYF. The CDR3 DNA sequence: TGCAGCGTTGAAGCTGCGGGGGGGGGCTACGAGCAGTACTTC.

The rearrangement links TRBV29-1 to TRBJ2-1; TRBD2 agrees at 7 bases. Germline CDR1 reads SQVTM; CDR2 reads ANQGSEA. The V and J ends lost 8 bases and 5 bases, in that order; junction bases with no gene match: 6. The length of the CDR3 is 12 residues. The CDR3 DNA sequence: TGCAGCCTCCGGGGAGGGCACAATGAGCAGTTCTTC. This codes for CSLRGGHNEQFF.

This clonotype turned up a few times. The CDR3 reads CASSPRWRGSIYEQYF. Here the CDR3 DNA reads TGTGCCAGCAGCCCCCGGTGGCGGGGGAGCATCTACGAGCAGTACTTC. The V call is TRBV13, the J call TRBJ2-7, with 7 positions matching TRBD2. The CDR3 is 16 residues long. Germline loops: CDR1 PRHDT, CDR2 FYEKMQ (reference sequence). Unmatched junction bases numbered 13, after V lost 5 bases and J lost 3 bases.

This clonotype was recorded a few times. The gene calls are TRBV15 and TRBJ2-7, with D perhaps matching TRBD2 (7 bases). The CDR3 length is 16 residues. Germline CDR1 LNHNV, CDR2 YYDKDF (reference sequence). Trimming removed 0 bases from V and 3 bases from J, with 15 bases in between. CDR3 sequence: CATSRDSGGPFYEQYF. The CDR3 DNA follows: TGTGCCACCAGCAGAGATTCGGGGGGCCCCTTCTACGAGCAGTACTTC.

Here the CDR3 reads CATSDFADTQYF. The CDR3 nucleotides read TGTGCCACCAGTGATTTCGCAGATACGCAGTATTTT. The V gene is TRBV24-1, the J gene TRBJ2-3; D gene uncertain. CDR1 is KGHDR and CDR2 is SFDVKD in the germline V gene. This CDR3 region has 12 residues. V gave up 1 base and J gave up 4 bases, with 2 bases separating them.

The rearrangement joins TRBV5-1 to TRBJ2-1, with 7 bases that match TRBD2. The CDR3 sequence is 16 residues long. V lost 4 bases to trimming and J lost 5 bases; unmatched junction nucleotides: 12. Germline CDR1 SGHRS, CDR2 YFSETQ. CDR3 DNA: TGCGCCAGCAGCATTGGGGCGGGGGTCCTCAACAATGAGCAGTTCTTC. Its translation: CASSIGAGVLNNEQFF.

This clonotype was seen many times. The chain couples TRBV2 to TRBJ2-7, with D possibly matching TRBD2 (6 bases). The CDR3 has 11 amino acids. From germline, CDR1 is SNHLY and CDR2 FYNNEI. The V gene lost 5 bases and the J gene lost 7 bases, with 9 bases spanning the gap. This CDR3 is CASSPSVEQYF. The DNA of the CDR3 is TGTGCCAGCAGTCCTAGCGTTGAGCAGTACTTC.

A few counts support this clonotype. The chain uses TRBV5-1 and TRBJ2-7; TRBD1 agrees at 9 bases. Trimming removed 4 bases from V and 2 bases from J; junction bases left unmatched: 13. The germline V gene has CDR1 SGHRS and CDR2 YFSETQ. CDR3 length equals 17 residues. CDR3 sequence: CASSPSPVQGAPYEQYF. The CDR3 DNA follows: TGCGCCAGCAGCCCCTCCCCAGTACAGGGGGCCCCCTACGAGCAGTACTTC.

CDR3: CSVDAIPQETQYF. The CDR3 nucleotides are TGCAGCGTTGACGCGATACCCCAAGAGACCCAGTACTTC. This chain uses TRBV29-1 with TRBJ2-5, with D hard to call. Germline assignment: CDR1 SQVTM and CDR2 ANQGSEA. This CDR3 has 13 residues. V lost 3 bases to trimming and J lost 1 base, with 9 bases between them.

The sample holds a few counts of this clonotype. The CDR3 nucleotides are TGTGCCAGCAGCTTACTAGCGGGAGCTTCCAATGAGCAGTTCTTC. Protein sequence: CASSLLAGASNEQFF. V gene TRBV6-5 combines with J gene TRBJ2-1; 11 nucleotides match TRBD2. Germline-derived CDR1 and CDR2 are MNHEY and SVGAGI. The CDR3 loop spans 15 amino acids. The junction had 7 bases not matched to a gene; V was cut back by 6 bases and J by 6 bases.

This clonotype appeared a few times. V is TRBV5-1 and J is TRBJ2-1; 9 bases agree with TRBD1. J was trimmed by 6 bases and V by 0 bases; bases with no gene match: 7. The CDR3 consists of 16 residues. Looked up from germline, CDR1 is SGHRS and CDR2 is YFSETQ. The CDR3 loop is CASSLAQQGAGNEQFF. CDR3 bases: TGCGCCAGCAGCTTGGCTCAACAGGGGGCAGGCAATGAGCAGTTCTTC.

This clonotype was counted between two and nine times. The chain recombines TRBV12-3 or TRBV12-4 with TRBJ1-1; D may be TRBD1 (5 bases). The CDR3 extends over 15 amino acids. Trimming removed 0 bases at V and 1 base at J, with 9 bases between. Written as DNA, the CDR3 is TGTGCCAGCAGTTTAGCTGCAGGGAGGAACACTGAAGCTTTCTTT. As protein: CASSLAAGRNTEAFF.

This clonotype was counted once. J is TRBJ2-3 and V is TRBV29-1, with 8 bases fitting TRBD1. The germline V gene has CDR1 SQVTM and CDR2 ANQGSEA. This CDR3 is built from 15 residues. Unmatched junction bases numbered 3, after V lost 1 base and J lost 0 bases. The CDR3 loop reads CSVEGTGTSTDTQYF. The CDR3 DNA follows: TGCAGCGTTGAAGGGACAGGGACAAGCACAGATACGCAGTATTTT.

This chain uses TRBV3-1 with TRBJ2-7; 10 nucleotides agree with TRBD2. CDR1 LGHDT and CDR2 YNNKEL come from the germline V gene (reference sequence). V shed 5 bases, J shed 0 bases, and the junction held 7 bases outside the gene matches. The CDR3 has 16 amino acids. As DNA, the CDR3 is TGTGCCAGCAGCACACCGGGACTAGCGACCTCCTACGAGCAGTACTTC. This translates into CASSTPGLATSYEQYF.

V usage is TRBV20-1 and J usage is TRBJ2-1, with 14 positions matching TRBD2. The CDR3 contains 17 residues. Looked up from germline, CDR1 is DFQATT and CDR2 is SNEGSKA (reference sequence). The V and J ends lost 1 base and 7 bases, in that order; junction bases with no gene match: 9. The CDR3 DNA reads as TGCAGTGCTAGAGGACTAGCGGGAGGGCCTCGTTGGAATGAGCAGTTCTTC. Amino acids: CSARGLAGGPRWNEQFF.

V usage is TRBV4-3 and J usage is TRBJ2-7, with 10 bases that match TRBD2. CDR1 LGHNA and CDR2 YSLEER come from the germline V gene. CDR3 length: 16 residues. J was trimmed by 5 bases and V by 0 bases; bases with no gene match: 7. CDR3 nucleotide sequence: TGCGCCAGCAGCCAAGATCGGCTAGCGGGAGTTAACGAGCAGTACTTC. Translated, it gives CASSQDRLAGVNEQYF.

As concerns this clonotype: A much larger clonotype is one base distant, so this may be a read error. The CDR3 does not close with the conserved phenylalanine or tryptophan, likely indicating a read error. The rearrangement links TRBV5-5 to TRBJ2-5; 7 bases line up with TRBD1. Germline loops: CDR1 SGHKS, CDR2 YYEKEE (reference sequence). J lost 4 bases, V lost 1 base, and 1 base had no gene match. This CDR3 has 13 residues. The CDR3 DNA follows: TGTGCCAGCAGCTTGCCAGGGGGAGAGACCCAGTACTTA. This encodes CASSLPGGETQYL.

This clonotype was picked up a small number of times. Here the CDR3 reads CSARGLAGVNTGELFF. The CDR3 nucleotides are TGCAGTGCTAGAGGACTAGCGGGAGTAAACACCGGGGAGCTGTTTTTT. The rearrangement links TRBV20-1 to TRBJ2-2; TRBD2 aligns across 12 bases. The CDR3 consists of 16 residues. The junction had 2 bases not matched to a gene; V was cut back by 1 base and J by 2 bases. Per germline, CDR1 DFQATT and CDR2 SNEGSKA (reference sequence).

This clonotype was observed a handful of times. The rearrangement joins TRBV9 to TRBJ2-1, with 15 bases lining up with TRBD2. Trimming removed 4 bases from V and 1 base from J; junction bases left unmatched: 9. The CDR3 is 19 amino acids. Germline CDR1 SGDLS, CDR2 YYNGEE. CDR3 loop: CASSFGLAGGPTSYNEQFF. The CDR3 DNA reads TGTGCCAGCAGCTTTGGACTAGCGGGAGGGCCTACGTCCTACAATGAGCAGTTCTTC.

The genes are TRBV30 and TRBJ2-7, with D perhaps TRBD1 or TRBD2 (5 bases each). The CDR3 sequence is 12 residues long. V lost 1 base to trimming and J lost 4 bases, with 8 bases between them. In germline, CDR1 is GTSNPN, CDR2 SVGIG (reference sequence). DNA of the CDR3: TGTGCCTGGAGTGGAGAGGGGTACGAGCAGTACTTC. Its protein product is CAWSGEGYEQYF.

The chain employs TRBV10-3 and TRBJ2-7, with 7 bases that match TRBD2. Germline CDR1 is ENHRY and CDR2 is SYGVKD. The CDR3 extends over 16 amino acids. Trimming took 0 bases from V and 7 from J; bases not matched to a gene: 12. CDR3 region: CAISESYSTFGGEQYF. For the CDR3, the DNA is TGTGCCATCAGTGAGTCGTACAGTACCTTCGGGGGGGAGCAGTACTTC.

The table lists this clonotype with a few counts. The chain joins TRBV5-1 to TRBJ2-7; tentatively, D is TRBD1 (6 bases). This CDR3 contains 13 residues. Trimming took off 5 bases at V and 1 base at J, with 10 bases between the two ends. Germline lookup yields CDR1 SGHRS and CDR2 YFSETQ. The CDR3 DNA follows: TGCGCCAGCAGTGGGGGCAATTCCTACGAGCAGTACTTC. This encodes CASSGGNSYEQYF.

This clonotype was seen only a few times. The chain combines TRBV5-1 with TRBJ1-1; D gene uncertain. V was pared by 6 bases and J by 0 bases, with 9 bases between. The CDR3 is 13 residues long. From germline, CDR1 is SGHRS and CDR2 YFSETQ. CDR3 sequence reads: CASTEEMNTEAFF. The DNA for the CDR3 is TGCGCCAGCACGGAGGAGATGAACACTGAAGCTTTCTTT.

This sequence joins TRBV12-3 or TRBV12-4 and TRBJ1-2, with D unclear. Trimming pared 5 bases from V and 6 bases from J, leaving 19 bases between. This CDR3 has 15 amino acids. The CDR3 loop reads CASSPVLGTWDGYTF. Here the CDR3 DNA reads TGTGCCAGCAGTCCCGTGTTAGGCACCTGGGATGGCTACACCTTC.

The chain joins TRBV30 to TRBJ2-7, with a weak D call TRBD2 (5 bases). Per the germline V gene, CDR1 is GTSNPN and CDR2 is SVGIG (reference sequence). This CDR3 is built from 15 residues. Trimming took off 1 base at V and 4 bases at J, with 17 bases between the two ends. The CDR3 is CAWSDPGIGRYEQYF. The CDR3 bases are TGTGCCTGGAGTGACCCCGGGATTGGCCGGTACGAGCAGTACTTC.

There are a few counts of this clonotype. The V gene is TRBV14, the J gene TRBJ2-7, with 8 positions matching TRBD1. The CDR3 runs 14 residues. Per the germline V gene, CDR1 is SGHDN and CDR2 is FVKESK. V was pared by 1 base and J by 2 bases, with 1 base of the junction left unmatched. CDR3 residues: CASSQGTGPYEQYF. DNA for the CDR3: TGTGCCAGCAGCCAAGGGACAGGGCCCTACGAGCAGTACTTC.

This chain links TRBV28 with TRBJ2-6; 7 positions match TRBD2. The CDR3 has 17 residues. After removal of 8 bases from V and 0 bases from J, the junction contained 10 bases not matched to a gene. CDR1 is MDHEN, CDR2 SYDVKM, per germline. The CDR3 region has the DNA TGTGCCAGCCGATTATGGGGGGGGACCTCTGGGGCCAACGTCCTGACTTTC. This translates into CASRLWGGTSGANVLTF. Filled out from reference TRBV28 and TRBJ2-6, the complete variable domain reads DVKVTQSSRYLVKRTGEKVFLECVQDMDHENMFWYRQDPGLGLRLIYFSYDVKMKEKGDIPEGYSVSREKKERFSLILESASTNQTSMYLCASRLWGGTSGANVLTFGAGSRLTVL.

The DNA of the CDR3 is TGTGCCAGCAGCGGTACTGAGCAGTTCTTC. Translating it yields CASSGTEQFF. The chain has TRBV11-2 and TRBJ2-1; no clear D. Germline assignment: CDR1 SGHAT and CDR2 FQNNGV. Deletions cut 5 bases from V and 9 bases from J, with 5 bases between. The CDR3 is made up of 10 amino acids.